This note documents a single T cell receptor (beta chain) sequence. Its specificity is unknown. Other DNA sequences in the same sample also yield this CDR3. This record belongs to a study of beta chain features in type 1 diabetes. Study-wide results and limits: Junctions at VDJ sites from type 1 diabetes patients had fewer insertions and more deletions.

What was sequenced were expressed TCRB transcripts, since all of the isolated RNA had been reverse transcribed. Data came from immunoSEQ multiplex PCR; TCRdb stores just in-frame clones and leaves some out. Seen here are roughly 130,000 clones, approximately 9.2% observed once, and the top ten hold about 0.66%. Material: central memory CD4+ T cells from blood. This TCR was recovered from a young man in good health.

CDR3 residues: CASSSGQPYEQYF. In DNA, the CDR3 is TGTGCCAGCAGCTCCGGACAGCCCTACGAGCAGTACTTC. The chain is built from TRBV7-9 and TRBJ2-7; maybe TRBD1 (6 bases). CDR3 length: 13 amino acids. V dropped 4 bases and J dropped 2 bases, with 9 bases sitting between them. The germline V gene encodes CDR1 SEHNR and CDR2 FQNEAQ (reference sequence).